Each of the 26 T cell receptor beta chains below was sequenced from the same sample in a study of post-analysis software for immune sequencing data. Carried by the TCR beta cDNA libraries were unique molecular identifiers. MiXCR, run by TCRdb on the PCR reads, gives a single entry per CDR3 protein. The table has almost 700,000 distinct CDR3 sequences, approximately 59% seen once. Findings of the study overall: Controls showed lower frequencies than patients for roughly five TRBV segments, and TRBV5-6, TRBV5-1 and TRBV20-1 were among these.

These receptors have no identified antigens. The source material was blood. Every receptor here comes from a girl under 10 years old with multiple sclerosis.

J is TRBJ2-1 and V is TRBV3-1; D gene unclear. V was clipped by 0 bases and J by 8 bases, with 5 bases between them. The CDR3 length is 12 residues. Germline CDR1 LGHDT, CDR2 YNNKEL (reference sequence). The CDR3 nucleotides are TGTGCCAGCAGCCAAGATCCGCATGAGCAGTTCTTC. Translated: CASSQDPHEQFF.

The chain couples TRBV29-1 to TRBJ2-7; perhaps TRBD2 as D (5 bases). Trimming stripped 6 bases from V and 4 bases from J, with 13 bases between. The CDR3 runs to 12 residues. Germline V gives CDR1 SQVTM, CDR2 ANQGSEA. CDR3 region: CSVTGRGYEQYF. The CDR3, as DNA: TGCAGCGTGACTGGACGGGGTTACGAGCAGTACTTC.

The chain links TRBV20-1 to TRBJ2-3, with 8 bases matching TRBD1. CDR1 and CDR2 from the germline V gene are DFQATT and SNEGSKA (reference sequence). This CDR3 region has 12 residues. After removal of 5 bases from V and 5 bases from J, the junction contained 3 bases not matched to a gene. The CDR3 reads CSAYRGEDTQYF. The CDR3 DNA follows: TGCAGTGCTTACAGGGGGGAAGATACGCAGTATTTT.

CDR3 nucleotides: TGTGCCAGCAGTTCATCCAGGGGGGTGGTGAACACTGAAGCTTTCTTT. As protein: CASSSSRGVVNTEAFF. V is TRBV6-6 and J is TRBJ1-1, with 7 bases identical to TRBD1. This CDR3 contains 16 residues. Germline CDR1 reads MNHNY; CDR2 reads SVGAGI (reference sequence). The trim removed 4 bases at V and 0 bases at J, leaving 8 bases unmatched.

The rearrangement uses TRBV6-5 and TRBJ2-1, with 7 bases identical to TRBD2. With 2 bases clipped from V and 9 bases from J, the junction kept 13 bases outside the gene matches. The CDR3 runs 16 residues. The germline V gene has CDR1 MNHEY and CDR2 SVGAGI. The CDR3 DNA sequence: TGTGCCAGCAGTTACCGCCATAGCGGGTCAACGGGTGAGCAGTTCTTC. Amino acids: CASSYRHSGSTGEQFF.

This clonotype showed up just a few times. The genes are TRBV7-2 and TRBJ2-5; 11 bases match TRBD2. Germline CDR1 reads SGHTA; CDR2 reads FQGNSA. Losses at the gene ends were 2 bases for V and 6 bases for J; bases not matched to a gene: 14. The CDR3 loop spans 18 amino acids. CDR3 in DNA: TGTGCCAGCAGCTTATCCGCTAGCGGGGGGTTTGGGAGAAAGACCCAGTACTTC. As protein: CASSLSASGGFGRKTQYF.

The rearrangement uses TRBV28 and TRBJ2-5; no definite D call. Trimming shortened V by 2 bases and J by 0 bases, and 7 bases separated the two germline ends. Germline-derived CDR1 and CDR2 are MDHEN and SYDVKM. There are 14 residues in the CDR3. The CDR3: CASSLNYNQETQYF. In DNA, the CDR3 is TGTGCCAGCAGTTTAAACTACAACCAAGAGACCCAGTACTTC.

The count of this clonotype is one. In nucleotides, the CDR3 is TGCGCCAGCAGCCAAGTTAGAGTAGAGACCCAGTACTTC. It specifies CASSQVRVETQYF. This sequence joins TRBV4-1 and TRBJ2-5, with D uncertain. Trimming took off 1 base at V and 4 bases at J, with 7 bases between the two ends. The germline V gene has CDR1 MGHRA and CDR2 YSYEKL. The CDR3 runs to 13 residues.

The V gene is TRBV7-8, the J gene TRBJ2-7; D remains unclear. Germline-derived CDR1 and CDR2 are SGHVS and FQNEAQ. The CDR3 totals 14 residues. V was pared by 4 bases and J by 3 bases, with 13 bases between. The CDR3 spells CASSSPAGYYEQYF. The DNA for the CDR3 is TGTGCCAGCAGCTCCCCGGCAGGTTACTACGAGCAGTACTTC.

The rearrangement joins TRBV28 to TRBJ2-5; 10 bases agree with TRBD2. The CDR3 spans 18 residues. From germline, CDR1 is MDHEN and CDR2 SYDVKM. Trimming removed 5 bases from V and 2 bases from J; junction bases left unmatched: 14. The CDR3 DNA follows: TGTGCCAGCAGTCGACAGGGGAGGACTAGCGGAACACAAGAGACCCAGTACTTC. Amino acid sequence: CASSRQGRTSGTQETQYF.

A note on this clonotype: Germline and junction disagree at one end, which may indicate a read error. The V call is TRBV6-6, the J call TRBJ2-5; possibly TRBD2 for D (5 bases). Germline CDR1 MNHNY, CDR2 SVGAGI (reference sequence). The CDR3 covers 14 residues. The CDR3 sequence: CASSYDAEEETRYF. Here the CDR3 DNA reads TGTGCCAGCAGTTACGATGCGGAGGAAGAGACCCGGTACTTC.

The chain has TRBV20-1 and TRBJ2-3; possible D gene TRBD2, 6 bases. The CDR3 spans 16 residues. The V gene's germline CDR1 is DFQATT and CDR2 SNEGSKA (reference sequence). V was pared by 4 bases and J by 3 bases, with 20 bases between. CDR3 coding DNA: TGCAGTGCTACTCGGCGGGGCCCAGGGTCTACAGATACGCAGTATTTT. As protein: CSATRRGPGSTDTQYF.

This clonotype was counted only a few times. The gene calls are TRBV10-1 and TRBJ2-5; 9 nucleotides align to TRBD2. This CDR3 spans 17 amino acids. Germline V gene lookup returns CDR1 WNHNN and CDR2 SYGVQD (reference sequence). Trimming at V came to 6 bases and at J to 4 bases, leaving 15 bases not matched to a gene. CDR3 in DNA: TGCGCCAGCAGCGCGACGGTCGGACTAGCGAGGGGAGAGACCCAGTACTTC. Translation: CASSATVGLARGETQYF.

The rearrangement links TRBV27 to TRBJ1-2, with TRBD1 identical over 10 bases. Trimming took 8 bases from V and 8 from J; bases not matched to a gene: 14. Germline V gives CDR1 MNHEY, CDR2 SMNVEV (reference sequence). The CDR3 consists of 15 residues. CDR3 sequence reads: CASQRVGQGEGGYTF. Written as DNA, the CDR3 is TGTGCCAGCCAGCGAGTTGGACAGGGGGAAGGGGGCTACACCTTC.

The CDR3 sequence is CSADGSPGRLGTEAFF. CDR3 DNA sequence: TGCAGCGCCGACGGGTCGCCAGGGCGCCTGGGAACTGAAGCTTTCTTT. The chain combines TRBV29-1 with TRBJ1-1; D is possibly TRBD1 (5 bases). This CDR3 region has 16 residues. Trimming removed 7 bases from V and 5 bases from J, with 26 bases in between. CDR1 and CDR2 (germline): SQVTM, ANQGSEA.

This chain links TRBV5-1 with TRBJ2-3; perhaps TRBD1 as D (5 bases). Per germline, CDR1 SGHRS and CDR2 YFSETQ. Between the trimmed V and J ends, which lost 3 bases and 7 bases, there was a span of 24 bases. The CDR3 spans 17 residues. The CDR3 loop reads CASSYPTGGKTPHTQYF. DNA of the CDR3: TGCGCCAGCAGCTACCCCACAGGCGGAAAGACACCACATACGCAGTATTTT.

V gene TRBV20-1 combines with J gene TRBJ2-5, with D perhaps matching TRBD2 (7 bases). With 6 bases removed from V and 1 base from J, the gap between germline ends came to 15 bases. The CDR3 spans 14 residues. Germline V gene data show CDR1 as DFQATT and CDR2 as SNEGSKA (reference sequence). The CDR3 DNA reads TGCAGTGCGGTCGATCGGGGGGCCCAAGAGACCCAGTACTTC. Translating gives CSAVDRGAQETQYF.

The chain links TRBV6-1 to TRBJ2-1; possibly TRBD1 or TRBD2 for D (5 bases each). Germline V gene sequence: CDR1 MNHNS, CDR2 SASEGT. Trimming took 0 bases from V and 3 from J, leaving 15 bases between them. The CDR3 is 17 amino acids. The CDR3 DNA reads as TGTGCCAGCAGTGAAGCGACCGGGACGGTCTACTACAATGAGCAGTTCTTC. It specifies CASSEATGTVYYNEQFF.

The chain is built from TRBV3-1 and TRBJ1-1; possible D gene TRBD1, 6 bases. V was trimmed by 5 bases and J by 0 bases, leaving 16 bases between them. CDR3 length: 16 amino acids. CDR1 is LGHDT and CDR2 is YNNKEL in the germline V gene (reference sequence). The DNA of the CDR3 is TGTGCCAGCAGCGGGACCCAGGACAGCTTGAACACTGAAGCTTTCTTT. Residues: CASSGTQDSLNTEAFF.

V is TRBV10-3 and J is TRBJ2-7, with 8 bases that match TRBD2. The J segment lost 0 bases and the V segment lost 7 bases, leaving 14 bases of the junction unmatched. The CDR3 extends over 17 amino acids. Per germline, CDR1 ENHRY and CDR2 SYGVKD. The CDR3 sequence: CAITGTRAGGDSYEQYF. The DNA for the CDR3 is TGTGCCATCACGGGGACTAGGGCGGGAGGAGACTCCTACGAGCAGTACTTC.

The chain uses TRBV6-1 and TRBJ2-2; 8 bases line up with TRBD2. This CDR3 spans 16 amino acids. The germline V gene has CDR1 MNHNS and CDR2 SASEGT. V lost 10 bases to trimming and J lost 1 base; unmatched junction nucleotides: 11. CDR3 coding DNA: TGTGCCACCCAGGATGCGGGGGGCGGGAACACCGGGGAGCTGTTTTTT. Translation: CATQDAGGGNTGELFF.

The chain has TRBV7-2 and TRBJ2-1, with D unclear. The CDR3 has 13 residues. Per germline, CDR1 SGHTA and CDR2 FQGNSA. Trimming pared 3 bases from V and 4 bases from J, leaving 7 bases between. The CDR3 loop reads CASSLWAYNEQFF. The CDR3 DNA reads TGTGCCAGCAGCTTGTGGGCTTACAATGAGCAGTTCTTC.

CDR3 bases: TGCAGCGTCTTCGGTCAGCCCCAGCATTTT. Encoded protein: CSVFGQPQHF. The chain recombines TRBV29-1 with TRBJ1-5; D unresolved. Germline V CDR1 and CDR2: SQVTM, ANQGSEA. V lost 6 bases to trimming and J lost 6 bases, with 6 bases between them. The CDR3 has 10 amino acids.

V is TRBV6-5 and J is TRBJ2-3; D remains ambiguous. CDR3 length: 11 residues. V lost 6 bases and J lost 13, with 14 bases in between. The germline V gene has CDR1 MNHEY and CDR2 SVGAGI. CDR3 nucleotide sequence: TGTGCCAGCAGCTACGACAAGGCTGAGTATTTT. It is translated as CASSYDKAEYF.

This clonotype has a single count. The germline gene is not matched at one end of the junction; a read error may be the cause. J is TRBJ2-2 and V is TRBV5-1; 7 bases are shared with TRBD1. The CDR3 totals 15 residues. The germline V gene encodes CDR1 SGHRS and CDR2 YFSETQ. The CDR3 nucleotides are TGCGCCGGCAGCACGGACGGACAGGTTAACGGGGAGCTGTTTTTT. Its protein product is CAGSTDGQVNGELFF.

This clonotype came up a few times. The chain employs TRBV12-3 or TRBV12-4 and TRBJ1-1, with D possibly being TRBD1 (6 bases). The CDR3 is made up of 16 amino acids. V was clipped by 2 bases and J by 8 bases, with 21 bases between them. CDR3 in DNA: TGTGCCAGCAGTTTAAGCGGTCAGGGGACAAGGAACGAAGCTTTCTTT. It is translated as CASSLSGQGTRNEAFF.